This T cell receptor beta chain was sequenced during a study of long-term antiretroviral therapy in people with HIV (dated by TCRdb to between 2022 and 2023). With regard to the full study: Collection of the earliest samples took place about a decade ahead of the 2015 WHO recommendation for immediate ART, at a time when ART was typically delayed until CD4 counts fell. A retrospective serial study tested whether ART initiation and durable HIV suppression were associated with changes in peripheral blood TRB repertoire composition and diversity. A total of around 190 cryopreserved PBMC samples came from 25 to 35 adults with confirmed HIV infection and were collected serially over a mean of about six years (range 1-12). About 35% of the 30 participants with HIV were female. No cross-contamination during QIAcube processing was shown when test extractions of a monoclonal T-cell line were performed alongside about 30 polyclonal samples. Overall study results and their limits: Starting ART was linked to a significant rise in TRB diversity, yet even with long-term ART the diversity remained significantly lower than in transplant donor controls. Because pre-ART samples had limited cell numbers, unsorted PBMC were profiled rather than sorted CD4+ and CD8+ T cells. Expanded TRB clones identified before ART initiation dominated the repertoire across all time points, though the dominance fluctuated and decreased in many PLHIV after ART. No data were available on ART adherence, viral resistance or therapy changes, limiting inferences about post-ART repertoire changes. Since PBMC availability was limited, sequencing covered only the TCR beta chain, with no alpha chain pairing. CDR3 length ranges in HIV repertoires were narrower than in controls, and network structure suggested an antigen-experienced repertoire with only a slight naive shift after ART. The samples were dated from 2004 to 2017, and the ART regimens that were used may be less effective than current ART regimens.

The germline V gene yields MGHRA for CDR1 and YSYEKL for CDR2. The CDR3 runs 16 amino acids, cysteine and phenylalanine included. Of all the DNA, just the CDR3 is kept, 48 bases in frame from base 1. V trim: 0 bases; J trim: 7 bases; unmatched bases: 8. The immunoSEQ hsTCRB v3.0 assay was used at survey level resolution for TRB variable region sequencing. The target sequencing depth for TRB was about 40,000-55,000 T-cell genomes per sample. TRB libraries were pooled and sequenced on an Illumina MiSeq using a v3 150-cycle kit. As for the authors' bioinformatics: Repertoire analysis was run in R within a reproducible Nextflow workflow that covered QC, data transformation and analysis. Custom analyses were implemented in LymphoSeq2, an R package for AIRR-Seq data exploration. A few samples yielding fewer than 5000 total TRB sequences were excluded, leaving roughly 200 analyzed HIV repertoires. Among the roughly 180 retained HIV repertoires, more than 55 were collected before ART initiation and more than 120 after ART initiation. Repertoires were downsampled to 5000 TRB nucleotide sequences, and summary statistics were averaged over 100 downsampling iterations. TRB sequences were retained for analysis only if CDR3 regions of at least seven amino acids were present. Diversity was measured with a Shannon entropy-derived clonality score and the Gini coefficient. Repertoire networks linked the top 5000 CDR3 amino acid sequences whenever two sequences differed by an edit distance of one. Antigen specificity groups and MHC restriction were predicted for TRB CDR3 amino acid sequences with GLIPH2. CDR3 amino acid sequences were matched against VDJdb and McPAS-TCR to flag known CMV, EBV, HIV or tissue antigen associations. Pre-ART, post-ART and control groups were compared with Wilcoxon signed-rank tests and Holm-Bonferroni correction. Imported from immuneACCESS, the table was reduced by TCRdb to in-frame sequences with V and J called. These copies leave out some clones; in studies compared against another copy, an unresolved V gene accounts for under half, and the cause of the remainder is not known. The V and J calls and clone size come from that table; D and trimming were worked out from the DNA. The sample table lists 27,000 or so clones, approximately 87% of them with a count of one. The leading ten clones occupy less than 9.5% of the sample.

About this clone: The antigen it binds to is not known. No qualities accompany the bases; no much larger clone lies one base away.

Inclusion was restricted to participants for whom at least one PBMC sample before ART initiation and at least two post-ART samples were available. Every participant with HIV received treatment in the United States of America. Cryopreserved samples of 1-10 million PBMC were thawed and washed before DNA extraction. At the time of the earliest PBMC sample for each participant with HIV, ages ranged from about 23 to 60 years. PBMC samples from each participant spanned 1-4 timepoints before ART initiation and 2-8 timepoints after ART initiation, with a median of 7 samples. For every participant, serial HIV viral load, CD4+ T-cell count, ART history and demographic data were obtained. Genomic DNA was extracted from unsorted PBMC with a Qiagen kit on a QIAcube, with processing performed in batches of 12 samples.

The chain was built from TRBV4-1 and TRBJ1-4; a stretch of 7 junction bases matches TRBD1. Sequenced material: unsorted PBMCs, taken 4.7 to 5 years after starting antiretroviral therapy. The receptor was isolated from a man aged 40-49 years with HIV. The DNA sequence is given as TGCGCCAGCAGCCAAGATGATAACTGGGACAGTGAAAAACTGTTTTTT. Its protein is CASSQDDNWDSEKLFF.